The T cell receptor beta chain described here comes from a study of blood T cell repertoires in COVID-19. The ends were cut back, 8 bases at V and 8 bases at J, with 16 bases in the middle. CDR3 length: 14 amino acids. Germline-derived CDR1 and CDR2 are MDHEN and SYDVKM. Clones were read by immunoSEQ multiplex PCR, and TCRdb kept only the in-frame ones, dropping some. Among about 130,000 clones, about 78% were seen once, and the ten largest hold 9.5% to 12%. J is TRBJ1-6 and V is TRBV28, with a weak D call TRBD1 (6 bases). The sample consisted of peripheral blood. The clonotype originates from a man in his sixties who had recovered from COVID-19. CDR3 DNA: TGTGCCAGCGCCCCTCAGGGGATTCATTCACCCCTCCACTTT. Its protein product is CASAPQGIHSPLHF.